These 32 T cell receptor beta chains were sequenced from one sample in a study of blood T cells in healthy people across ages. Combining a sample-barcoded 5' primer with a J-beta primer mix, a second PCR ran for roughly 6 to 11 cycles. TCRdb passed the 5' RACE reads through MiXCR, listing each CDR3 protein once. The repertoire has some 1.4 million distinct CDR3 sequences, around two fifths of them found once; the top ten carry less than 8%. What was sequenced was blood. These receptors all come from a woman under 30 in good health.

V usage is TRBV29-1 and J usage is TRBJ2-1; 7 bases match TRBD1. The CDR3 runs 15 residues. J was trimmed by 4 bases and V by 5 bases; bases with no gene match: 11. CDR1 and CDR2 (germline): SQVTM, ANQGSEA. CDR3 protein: CSVPSRDSLYNEQFF. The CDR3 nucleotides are TGCAGCGTTCCCAGCCGGGACAGCCTATACAATGAGCAGTTCTTC.

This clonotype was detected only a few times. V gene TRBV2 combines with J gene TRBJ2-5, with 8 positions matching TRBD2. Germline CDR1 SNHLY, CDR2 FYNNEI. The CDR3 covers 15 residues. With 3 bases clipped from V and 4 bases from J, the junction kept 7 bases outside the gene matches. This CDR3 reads CASSDGDGGGETQYF. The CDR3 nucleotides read TGTGCCAGCAGTGATGGTGACGGGGGGGGAGAGACCCAGTACTTC.

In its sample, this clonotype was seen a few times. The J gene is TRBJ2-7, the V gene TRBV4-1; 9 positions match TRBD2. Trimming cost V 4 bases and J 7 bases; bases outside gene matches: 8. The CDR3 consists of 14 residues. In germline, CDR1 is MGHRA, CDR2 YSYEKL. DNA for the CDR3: TGCGCCAGCAGCCCGGGACTAGCTCCCAATGAGCAGTACTTC. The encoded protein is CASSPGLAPNEQYF.

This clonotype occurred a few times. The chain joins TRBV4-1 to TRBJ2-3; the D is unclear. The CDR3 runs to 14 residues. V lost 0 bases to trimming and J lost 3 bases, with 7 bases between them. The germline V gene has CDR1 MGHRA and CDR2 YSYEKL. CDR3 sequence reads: CASSQETSTDTQYF. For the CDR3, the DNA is TGCGCCAGCAGCCAAGAAACGAGTACAGATACGCAGTATTTT.

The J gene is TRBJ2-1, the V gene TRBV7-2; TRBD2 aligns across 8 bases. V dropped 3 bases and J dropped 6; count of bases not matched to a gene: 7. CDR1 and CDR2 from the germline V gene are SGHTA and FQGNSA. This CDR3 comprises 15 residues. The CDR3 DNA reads TGTGCCAGCAGCTTTGTACTAGCGGCGGGCAATGAGCAGTTCTTC. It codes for CASSFVLAAGNEQFF.

CDR3 DNA sequence: TGCAGTGCTAGGCGGTACAAAGAGACCCAGTACTTC. Its translation: CSARRYKETQYF. The chain uses TRBV20-1 and TRBJ2-5; D gene ambiguous. Trimming stripped 3 bases from V and 3 bases from J, with 8 bases between. The CDR3 length is 12 residues. Germline CDR1 and CDR2: DFQATT and SNEGSKA (reference sequence).

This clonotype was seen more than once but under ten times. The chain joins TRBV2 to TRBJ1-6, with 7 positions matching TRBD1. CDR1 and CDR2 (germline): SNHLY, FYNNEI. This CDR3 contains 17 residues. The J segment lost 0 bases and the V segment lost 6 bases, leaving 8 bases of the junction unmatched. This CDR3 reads CASSRVQGSSYNSPLHF. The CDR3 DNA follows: TGTGCCAGCAGCCGGGTACAGGGGAGCTCCTATAATTCACCCCTCCACTTT.

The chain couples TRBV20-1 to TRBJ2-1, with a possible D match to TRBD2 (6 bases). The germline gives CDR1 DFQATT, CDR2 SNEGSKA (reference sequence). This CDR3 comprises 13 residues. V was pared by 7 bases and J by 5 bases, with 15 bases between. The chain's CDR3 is CSVPDYLNNEQFF. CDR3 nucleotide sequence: TGCAGTGTTCCGGACTACCTTAACAATGAGCAGTTCTTC.

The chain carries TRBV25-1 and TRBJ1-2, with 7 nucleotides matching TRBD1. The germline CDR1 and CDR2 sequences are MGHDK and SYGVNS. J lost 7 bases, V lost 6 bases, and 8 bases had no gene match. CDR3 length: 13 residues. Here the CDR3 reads CASSPLTGFGYTF. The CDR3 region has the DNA TGTGCCAGCAGCCCCCTGACAGGGTTTGGCTACACCTTC.

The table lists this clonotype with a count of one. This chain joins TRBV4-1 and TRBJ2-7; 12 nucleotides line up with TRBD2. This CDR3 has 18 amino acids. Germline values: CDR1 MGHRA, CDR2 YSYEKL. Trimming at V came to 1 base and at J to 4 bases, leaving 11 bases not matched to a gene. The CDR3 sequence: CASSQVEPSGGAGYEQYF. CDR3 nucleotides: TGCGCCAGCAGCCAAGTTGAGCCTAGCGGGGGGGCCGGGTACGAGCAGTACTTC.

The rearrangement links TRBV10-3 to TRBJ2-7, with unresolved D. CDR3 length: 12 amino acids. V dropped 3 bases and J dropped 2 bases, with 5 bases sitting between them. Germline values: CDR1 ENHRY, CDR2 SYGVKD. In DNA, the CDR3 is TGTGCCATCAGTGATACCGCCTACGAGCAGTACTTC. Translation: CAISDTAYEQYF.

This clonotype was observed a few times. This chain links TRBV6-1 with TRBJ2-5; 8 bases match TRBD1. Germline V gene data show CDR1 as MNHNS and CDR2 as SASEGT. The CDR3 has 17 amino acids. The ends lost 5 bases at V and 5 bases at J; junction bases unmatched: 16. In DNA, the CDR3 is TGTGCCAGCAGTCCCCTAGGTGGGGCAGGGGGCTTGGAGACCCAGTACTTC. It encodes CASSPLGGAGGLETQYF.

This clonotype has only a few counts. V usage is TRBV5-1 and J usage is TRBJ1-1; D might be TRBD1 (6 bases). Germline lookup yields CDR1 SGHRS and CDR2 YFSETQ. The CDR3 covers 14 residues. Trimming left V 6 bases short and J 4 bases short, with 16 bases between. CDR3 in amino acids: CASNPEGGPTEAFF. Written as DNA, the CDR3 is TGCGCCAGCAACCCGGAGGGGGGCCCCACTGAAGCTTTCTTT.

The CDR3 spells CASSGRPNEKLFF. The CDR3 DNA reads as TGTGCCAGCTCGGGACGGCCGAATGAAAAACTGTTTTTT. V usage is TRBV2 and J usage is TRBJ1-4; perhaps TRBD1 as D (5 bases). Germline V gene lookup returns CDR1 SNHLY and CDR2 FYNNEI. This CDR3 has 13 amino acids. V was cut by 8 bases and J by 5 bases, with 12 bases left in between.

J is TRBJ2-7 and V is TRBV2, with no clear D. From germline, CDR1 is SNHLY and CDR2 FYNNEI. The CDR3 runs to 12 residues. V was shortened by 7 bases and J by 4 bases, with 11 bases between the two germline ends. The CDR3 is CASKLTPYEQYF. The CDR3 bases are TGTGCCAGCAAACTAACCCCGTACGAGCAGTACTTC.

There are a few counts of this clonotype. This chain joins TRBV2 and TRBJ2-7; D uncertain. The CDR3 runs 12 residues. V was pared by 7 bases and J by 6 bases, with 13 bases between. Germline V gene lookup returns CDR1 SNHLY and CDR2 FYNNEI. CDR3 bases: TGTGCCAGCAACCGGATAGGCCTCGAGCAGTACTTC. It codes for CASNRIGLEQYF.

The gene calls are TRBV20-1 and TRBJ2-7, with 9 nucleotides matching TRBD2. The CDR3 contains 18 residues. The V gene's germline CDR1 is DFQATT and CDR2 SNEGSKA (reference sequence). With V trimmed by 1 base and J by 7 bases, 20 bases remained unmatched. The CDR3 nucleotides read TGCAGTGCTAGAGGGCTTCTAGCCGGGGCGAGCGGGAGGTCAGAGCAGTACTTC. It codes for CSARGLLAGASGRSEQYF.

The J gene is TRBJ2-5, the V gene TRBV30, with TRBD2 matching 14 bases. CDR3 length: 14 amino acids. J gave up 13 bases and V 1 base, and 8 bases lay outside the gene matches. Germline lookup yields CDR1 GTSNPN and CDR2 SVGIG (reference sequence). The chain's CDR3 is CAWSAGTSGRAPYF. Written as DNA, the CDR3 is TGTGCCTGGAGTGCAGGGACTAGCGGGAGAGCTCCGTACTTC.

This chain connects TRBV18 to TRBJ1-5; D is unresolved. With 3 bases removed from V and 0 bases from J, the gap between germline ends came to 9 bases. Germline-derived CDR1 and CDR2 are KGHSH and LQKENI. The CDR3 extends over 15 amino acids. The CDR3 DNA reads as TGTGCCAGCTCACCGCAGCCAAATAGCAATCAGCCCCAGCATTTT. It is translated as CASSPQPNSNQPQHF.

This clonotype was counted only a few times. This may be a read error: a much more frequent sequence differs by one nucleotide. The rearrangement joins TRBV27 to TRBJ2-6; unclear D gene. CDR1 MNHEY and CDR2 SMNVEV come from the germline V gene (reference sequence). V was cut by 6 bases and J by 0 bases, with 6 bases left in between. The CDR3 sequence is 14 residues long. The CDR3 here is CASRSTSGANVLTF. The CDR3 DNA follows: TGTGCCAGCAGATCAACCTCTGGGGCCAACGTCCTGACTTTC. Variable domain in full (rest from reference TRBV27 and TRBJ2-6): EAQVTQNPRYLITVTGKKLTVTCSQNMNHEYMSWYRQDPGLGLRQIYYSMNVEVTDKGDVPEGYKVSRKEKRNFPLILESPSPNQTSLYFCASRSTSGANVLTFGAGSRLTVL.

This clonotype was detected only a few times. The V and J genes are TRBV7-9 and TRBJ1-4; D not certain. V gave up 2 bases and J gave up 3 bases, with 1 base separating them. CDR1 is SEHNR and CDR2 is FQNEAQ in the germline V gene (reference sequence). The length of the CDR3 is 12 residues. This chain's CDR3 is CASSLSNEKLFF. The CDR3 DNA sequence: TGTGCCAGCAGCTTATCTAATGAAAAACTGTTTTTT.

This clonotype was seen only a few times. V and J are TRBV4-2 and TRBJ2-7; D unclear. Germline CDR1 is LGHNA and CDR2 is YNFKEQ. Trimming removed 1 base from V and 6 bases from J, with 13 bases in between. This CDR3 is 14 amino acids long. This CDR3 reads CASSQGDSALEQYF. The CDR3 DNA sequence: TGTGCCAGCAGCCAAGGAGACTCCGCCCTCGAGCAGTACTTC.

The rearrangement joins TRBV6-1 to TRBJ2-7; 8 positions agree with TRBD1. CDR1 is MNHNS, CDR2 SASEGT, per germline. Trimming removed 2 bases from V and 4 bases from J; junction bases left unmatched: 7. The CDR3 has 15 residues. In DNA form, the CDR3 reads TGTGCCAGCAGTGAATTAGGACAGGGTTATTACGAGCAGTACTTC. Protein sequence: CASSELGQGYYEQYF.

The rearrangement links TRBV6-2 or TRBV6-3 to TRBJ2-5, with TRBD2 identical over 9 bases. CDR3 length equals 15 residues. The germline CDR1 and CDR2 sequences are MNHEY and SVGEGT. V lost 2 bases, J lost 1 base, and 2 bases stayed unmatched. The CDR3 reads CASSYQREAQETQYF. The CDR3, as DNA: TGTGCCAGCAGTTACCAGCGGGAGGCCCAAGAGACCCAGTACTTC.

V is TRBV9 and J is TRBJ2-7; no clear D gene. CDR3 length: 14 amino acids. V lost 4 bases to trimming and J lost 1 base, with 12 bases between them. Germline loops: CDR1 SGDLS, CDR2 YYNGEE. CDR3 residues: CASSRGPQSYEQYF. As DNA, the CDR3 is TGTGCCAGCAGCCGTGGGCCGCAGTCCTACGAGCAGTACTTC.

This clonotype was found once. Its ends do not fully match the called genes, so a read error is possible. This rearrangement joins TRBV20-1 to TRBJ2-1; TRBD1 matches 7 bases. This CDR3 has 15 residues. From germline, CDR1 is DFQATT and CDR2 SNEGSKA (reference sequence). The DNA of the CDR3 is TGCAGTGCTAGAGAACAGGGCCTAGGGGGCAATGAGCGGTTCTTC. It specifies CSAREQGLGGNERFF.

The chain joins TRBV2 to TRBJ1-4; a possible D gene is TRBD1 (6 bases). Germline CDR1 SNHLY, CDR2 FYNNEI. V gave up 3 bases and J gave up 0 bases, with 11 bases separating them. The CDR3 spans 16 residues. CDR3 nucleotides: TGTGCCAGCAGTGAGGGGGCGGGATCAACTAATGAAAAACTGTTTTTT. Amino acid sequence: CASSEGAGSTNEKLFF. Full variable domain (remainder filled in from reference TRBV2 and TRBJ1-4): EPEVTQTPSHQVTQMGQEVILRCVPISNHLYFYWYRQILGQKVEFLVSFYNNEISEKSEIFDDQFSVERPDGSNFTLKIRSTKLEDSAMYFCASSEGAGSTNEKLFFGSGTQLSVL.

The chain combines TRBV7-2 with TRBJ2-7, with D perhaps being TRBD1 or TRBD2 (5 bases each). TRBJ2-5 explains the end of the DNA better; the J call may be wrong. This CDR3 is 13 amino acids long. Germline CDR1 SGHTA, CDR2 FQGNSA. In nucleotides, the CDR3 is TGTGCCAGCAGCTGCGTCAGGGACGAGACCCAGTACTTC. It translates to CASSCVRDETQYF.

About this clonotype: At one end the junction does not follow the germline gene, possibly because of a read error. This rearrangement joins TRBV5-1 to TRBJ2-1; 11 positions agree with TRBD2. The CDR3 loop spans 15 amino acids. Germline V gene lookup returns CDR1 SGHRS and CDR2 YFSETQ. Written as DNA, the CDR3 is TGCGCCGGCAGCCCGGGACTAGCGGTCTACAATGAGCAGTTCTTC. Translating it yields CAGSPGLAVYNEQFF. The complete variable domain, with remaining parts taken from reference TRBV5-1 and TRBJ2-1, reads KAGVTQTPRYLIKTRGQQVTLSCSPISGHRSVSWYQQTPGQGLQFLFEYFSETQRNKGNFPGRFSGRQFSNSRSEMNVSTLELGDSALYLCAGSPGLAVYNEQFFGPGTRLTVL.

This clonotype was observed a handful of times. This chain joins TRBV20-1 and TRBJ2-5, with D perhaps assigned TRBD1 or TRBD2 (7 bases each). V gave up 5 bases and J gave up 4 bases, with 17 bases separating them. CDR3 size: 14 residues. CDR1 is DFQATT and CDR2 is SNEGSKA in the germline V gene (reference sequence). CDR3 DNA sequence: TGCAGTGCTCCCAGACAGGGAGGGCCAGAGACCCAGTACTTC. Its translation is CSAPRQGGPETQYF.

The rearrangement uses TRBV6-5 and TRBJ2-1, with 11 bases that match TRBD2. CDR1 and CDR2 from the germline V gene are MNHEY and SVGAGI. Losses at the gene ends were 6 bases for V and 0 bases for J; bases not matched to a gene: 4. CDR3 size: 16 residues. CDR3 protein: CASSASGRSSYNEQFF. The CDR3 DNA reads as TGTGCCAGCAGCGCTAGCGGGAGGAGCTCCTACAATGAGCAGTTCTTC.

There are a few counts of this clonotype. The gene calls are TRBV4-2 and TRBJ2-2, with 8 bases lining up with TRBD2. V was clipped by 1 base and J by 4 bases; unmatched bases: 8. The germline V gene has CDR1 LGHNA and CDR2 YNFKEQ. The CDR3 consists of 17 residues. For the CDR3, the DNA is TGTGCCAGCAGCCAAGCTCGGGGGCTAGCGGGCACCGGGGAGCTGTTTTTT. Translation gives CASSQARGLAGTGELFF.